Each of the 9 T cell receptor beta chains below was sequenced from the same sample in a study of T cells expressing NK-cell markers. After re-calling the 5' RACE reads, TCRdb lists one entry per CDR3 protein, DNA absent. The ten top clones account for approximately 3.6%, within a sample of about 550,000 distinct CDR3 sequences. The material sequenced was blood T cells: a sorted CD56 or NKG2C T cell subset, CD4+ or CD8+ T cells, or bulk PBMC T cells (not recorded which). These receptors all stem from a man between 18 and 35 years old in good health.

The chain combines TRBV20-1 with TRBJ1-1; absent DNA, TCRdb's TRBD1 call cannot be checked. The CDR3 is made up of 14 amino acids. CDR1 is DFQATT and CDR2 is SNEGSKA in the germline V gene (reference sequence). The CDR3 protein is CSARERGDLTEAFF.

The rearrangement links TRBV5-1 to TRBJ2-2; the D gene TCRdb calls, TRBD1, cannot be checked with no DNA. Germline V lookup: CDR1 SGHRS, CDR2 YFSETQ. The CDR3 is 16 amino acids. The CDR3 protein is CASSRNDRANTGELFF.

J is TRBJ1-2 and V is TRBV11-2; the TCRdb D gene call, TRBD1, has no DNA to confirm it. There are 15 residues in the CDR3. CDR1 is SGHAT and CDR2 is FQNNGV in the germline V gene. The CDR3 loop is CASSFPPRERGGYTF.

CDR3 protein: CASSEARGVSAKNIQYF. The chain couples TRBV2 to TRBJ2-4. The CDR3 covers 17 residues. The germline CDR1 and CDR2 sequences are SNHLY and FYNNEI.

The rearrangement uses TRBV7-2 and TRBJ2-7; there is no DNA to check the TCRdb D call of TRBD2. Germline CDR1 SGHTA, CDR2 FQGNSA. The CDR3 loop spans 15 amino acids. This CDR3 reads CASSSPSGRAYEQYF.

This chain's CDR3 is CASSPYALLDVTQYF. The chain recombines TRBV18 with TRBJ2-3. CDR3 length equals 15 residues. Germline V gene sequence: CDR1 KGHSH, CDR2 LQKENI.

The chain carries TRBV7-2 and TRBJ1-1; TCRdb calls TRBD1, which cannot be checked without DNA. The CDR3 extends over 17 amino acids. Germline lookup yields CDR1 SGHTA and CDR2 FQGNSA. CDR3 sequence: CASSLVRVEVKDTEAFF.

V usage is TRBV4-1 and J usage is TRBJ2-3. Germline V gene sequence: CDR1 MGHRA, CDR2 YSYEKL. CDR3 length: 14 amino acids. The CDR3 here is CASSQDVVGDTQYF.

The V call is TRBV19, the J call TRBJ1-5. CDR1 and CDR2 (germline): LNHDA, SQIVND (reference sequence). There are 13 residues in the CDR3. This CDR3 is CASSSISDQPQHF. The whole variable domain, filled in from reference TRBV19 and TRBJ1-5, reads DGGITQSPKYLFRKEGQNVTLSCEQNLNHDAMYWYRQDPGQGLRLIYYSQIVNDFQKGDIAEGYSVSREKKESFPLTVTSAQKNPTAFYLCASSSISDQPQHFGDGTRLSIL.